A single sample is the source of the 15 T cell receptor gamma chains below, sequenced in a study of Vγ9Vδ2 T cells in congenital toxoplasmosis. Template-switch reverse transcription used TRGC- and TRDC-specific primers together in a single tube. The TRGC primer was designed to target TRGC1 and TRGC2 alike. TCRdb reprocessed the reads through CATT. The table has just over 200 gamma-chain clones, approximately 10% seen once. Input material: gamma-delta T cells from blood. The receptors shown here come from a child under 10 years old born to a mother with Toxoplasma gondii infection during pregnancy, either congenitally infected or uninfected (not recorded which).

With respect to this clone: The TCRdb record carries a much larger clone's protein, which differs from this DNA's translation at residue 13; a read error is the likely cause, and the protein listed here is the DNA translation. The genes are TRGV9 and TRGJP2. Looked up from germline, CDR1 is GITISATS and CDR2 is ISYDGTV (reference sequence). This CDR3 contains 15 residues. The CDR3, as DNA: TGTGCCTTGTGGGAGGTGAGGGATAGTGATTGGATCGAGACGTTT. It encodes CALWEVRDSDWIETF.

This clone was counted a few times. A far larger clone is only one base removed, so a read error is likely. The rearrangement uses TRGV9 and TRGJP. From germline, CDR1 is GITISATS and CDR2 ISYDGTV (reference sequence). V was clipped by 1 base and J by 9 bases; unmatched bases: 21. This CDR3 spans 21 amino acids. This CDR3 reads CALWEVPFRSRGALGKKIKVF. The CDR3 DNA reads TGTGCCTTGTGGGAGGTCCCATTCCGGTCTAGGGGGGCGTTGGGCAAAAAAATCAAGGTATTT.

This clone was seen a few times. TCRdb shows a much larger clone's protein in place of this DNA's translation, and the two differ at residue 6, likely through a read error; the protein shown is translated from the DNA. V is TRGV3 and J is TRGJ1 or TRGJ2. CDR1 is VTNTFY and CDR2 is YDVSTARD in the germline V gene (reference sequence). This CDR3 contains 13 residues. J lost 12 bases, V lost 2 bases, and 13 bases had no gene match. CDR3: CATWDKGSGWKLF. In DNA form, the CDR3 reads TGTGCCACCTGGGACAAGGGCTCAGGGTGGAAACTCTTT.

By share, this clone ranks as medium-sized. The chain couples TRGV9 to TRGJ1 or TRGJ2. CDR1 GITISATS and CDR2 ISYDGTV come from the germline V gene (reference sequence). CDR3 length: 12 residues. With 5 bases clipped from V and 10 bases from J, the junction kept 11 bases outside the gene matches. The CDR3 DNA is TGTGCCTTGTGGGGGGGGGGGCGGAAGAAACTCTTT. As protein: CALWGGGRKKLF.

This clone was counted between two and nine times. The protein given by TCRdb reflects a much larger clone and differs at residue 3 from this DNA's translation, likely from a read error; the protein shown is the DNA's translation. The rearrangement links TRGV9 to TRGJ1 or TRGJ2. Germline values: CDR1 GITISATS, CDR2 ISYDGTV (reference sequence). The CDR3 loop spans 13 amino acids. This CDR3 is CASWEGTYYKKLF. The CDR3 nucleotides read TGTGCCTCGTGGGAGGGGACCTATTATAAGAAACTCTTT.

With respect to this clone: This likely traces to a read error, being one base from a far larger clone. Other DNA variants within this sample encode the same CDR3. V is TRGV9 and J is TRGJ1 or TRGJ2. This CDR3 has 13 residues. Germline V gene lookup returns CDR1 GITISATS and CDR2 ISYDGTV (reference sequence). Written as DNA, the CDR3 is TGTGCCTTGTGGGAGGTGGGATATTATAAGAAACTCTTC. It is translated as CALWEVGYYKKLF.

This clone was recorded a few times. The likely explanation is a read error, given a far larger clone one base away. Other DNA sequences of this sample code for an identical CDR3. This rearrangement joins TRGV9 to TRGJP1. Losses at the gene ends were 2 bases for V and 0 bases for J; bases not matched to a gene: 6. Germline CDR1 reads GITISATS; CDR2 reads ISYDGTV (reference sequence). This CDR3 region has 16 residues. The CDR3 nucleotides are TGTGCCTTGTGGGAGGGCAACGATACCACTGGTTGGTTCAAGATATTT. This translates into CALWEGNDTTGWFKIF.

Comment on this clone: A far larger clone lies a single base away; this is likely a read error. Other DNA sequences in the sample encode the same CDR3. The chain uses TRGV5 and TRGJ1 or TRGJ2. The CDR3 runs to 13 residues. V shed 3 bases and J 4 bases; nucleotides not matched to a gene: 6. Germline lookup yields CDR1 VINAFY and CDR2 YDVSNSKD. The CDR3 protein is CATWDPNYYKKLF. The DNA for the CDR3 is TGTGCCACCTGGGACCCGAACTATTATAAGAAACTCTTT.

This clone is hyperexpanded within its sample. The J gene is TRGJP1, the V gene TRGV4. Per the germline V gene, CDR1 is EGSTGY and CDR2 is YDSYTSSV. V gave up 5 bases and J gave up 1 base; unmatched junction bases: 1. The CDR3 totals 13 residues. The CDR3 region is CATWVTTGWFKIF. CDR3 bases: TGTGCCACCTGGGTTACCACTGGTTGGTTCAAGATATTT.

To note about this clone: Since a far larger clone is one base different, this is likely a read error. This specimen includes other DNA sequences encoding the same CDR3. This chain connects TRGV3 to TRGJ1 or TRGJ2. Losses at the gene ends were 3 bases for V and 1 base for J; bases not matched to a gene: 3. There are 13 residues in the CDR3. CDR1 and CDR2 from the germline V gene are VTNTFY and YDVSTARD (reference sequence). The CDR3 DNA sequence: TGTGCCACCTGGGACCCTAATTATTATAAGAAACTCTTT. This gives the protein CATWDPNYYKKLF.

This clone is labeled large (0.1 to 1%). The chain joins TRGV9 to TRGJP. Germline CDR1 and CDR2: GITISATS and ISYDGTV (reference sequence). Trimming took 4 bases from V and 8 from J; bases not matched to a gene: 5. The CDR3 loop spans 15 amino acids. The chain's CDR3 is CALWDLKLGKKIKVF. The CDR3 DNA reads as TGTGCCTTGTGGGACCTGAAGTTGGGCAAAAAAATCAAGGTATTT.

This clone rates as large (0.1 to 1%). The J gene is TRGJP1, the V gene TRGV8. After removal of 2 bases from V and 3 bases from J, the junction contained 0 bases not matched to a gene. CDR1 and CDR2 (germline): VENAVY, YDSYNSRV. This CDR3 is 13 amino acids long. The DNA for the CDR3 is TGTGCCACCTGGGATACCACTGGTTGGTTCAAGATATTT. Protein product: CATWDTTGWFKIF.

This clone was observed a handful of times. This likely reflects a read error, since a far larger clone is one base away. Additional DNA sequences in this sample encode the identical CDR3. The chain is built from TRGV4 and TRGJP1. Germline lookup yields CDR1 EGSTGY and CDR2 YDSYTSSV. This CDR3 spans 13 amino acids. The CDR3 reads CATWVLGGWFKIF. The CDR3 nucleotides read TGTGCTACCTGGGTTCTGGGTGGTTGGTTCAAGATATTT.

Concerning this clone: This DNA translates differently at residue 2 from the TCRdb protein, which is that of a much larger clone; a read error is likely, and the protein shown is the DNA's own translation. The chain recombines TRGV5 with TRGJ1 or TRGJ2. This CDR3 spans 15 amino acids. Germline assignment: CDR1 VINAFY and CDR2 YDVSNSKD. The CDR3 DNA is TGTACCACCTGGGACAGGCCGGGGGGATATTATAAGAAACTCTTT. Translating it yields CTTWDRPGGYYKKLF.

This clone was detected only a few times. This likely reflects a read error, since a far larger clone is one base away. The chain joins TRGV9 to TRGJP. The CDR3 spans 21 residues. CDR1 and CDR2 from the germline V gene are GITISATS and ISYDGTV (reference sequence). This CDR3 is CAMWEVPFRSRGTLGKKIKVF. The CDR3 DNA sequence: TGTGCCATGTGGGAGGTCCCATTCCGGTCTAGGGGGACGTTGGGCAAAAAAATCAAGGTATTT.